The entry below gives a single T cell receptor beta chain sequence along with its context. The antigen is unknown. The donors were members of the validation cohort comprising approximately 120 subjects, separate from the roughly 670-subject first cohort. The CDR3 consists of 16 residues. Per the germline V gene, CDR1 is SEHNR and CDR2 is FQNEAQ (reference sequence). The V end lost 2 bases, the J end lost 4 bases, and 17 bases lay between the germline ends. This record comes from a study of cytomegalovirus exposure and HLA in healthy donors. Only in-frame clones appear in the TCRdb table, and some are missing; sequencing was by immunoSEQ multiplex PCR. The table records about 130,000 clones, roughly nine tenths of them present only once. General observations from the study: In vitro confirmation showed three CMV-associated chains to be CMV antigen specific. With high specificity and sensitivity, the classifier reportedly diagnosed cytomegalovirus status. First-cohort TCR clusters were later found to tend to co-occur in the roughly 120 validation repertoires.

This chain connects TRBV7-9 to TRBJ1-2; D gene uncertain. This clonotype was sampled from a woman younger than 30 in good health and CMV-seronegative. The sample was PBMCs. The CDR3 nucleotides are TGTGCCAGCAGCTTAAATTTTAACAGTGAACTCTATGGCTACACCTTC. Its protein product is CASSLNFNSELYGYTF.